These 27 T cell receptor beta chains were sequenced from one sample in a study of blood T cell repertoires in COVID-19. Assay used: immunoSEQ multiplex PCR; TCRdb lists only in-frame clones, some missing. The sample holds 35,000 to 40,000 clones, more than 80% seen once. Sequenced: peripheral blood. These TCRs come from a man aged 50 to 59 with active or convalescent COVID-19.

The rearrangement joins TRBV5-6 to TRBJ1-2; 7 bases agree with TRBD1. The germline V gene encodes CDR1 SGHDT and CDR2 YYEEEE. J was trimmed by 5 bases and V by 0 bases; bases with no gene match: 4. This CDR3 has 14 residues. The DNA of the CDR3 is TGTGCCAGCAGCTTGGGACAGGGAAAGTATGGCTACACCTTC. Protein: CASSLGQGKYGYTF.

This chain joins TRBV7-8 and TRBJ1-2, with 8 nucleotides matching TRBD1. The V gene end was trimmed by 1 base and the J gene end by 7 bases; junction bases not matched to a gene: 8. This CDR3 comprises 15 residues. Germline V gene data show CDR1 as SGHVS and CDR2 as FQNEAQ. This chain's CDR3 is CASSLDAGGAGGYTF. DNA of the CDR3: TGTGCCAGCAGCTTAGATGCAGGGGGCGCAGGTGGCTACACCTTC.

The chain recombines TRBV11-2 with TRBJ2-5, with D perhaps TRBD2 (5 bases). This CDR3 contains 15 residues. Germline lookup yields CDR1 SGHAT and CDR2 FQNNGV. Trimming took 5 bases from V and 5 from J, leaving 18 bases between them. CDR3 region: CASSLRPEGFETQYF. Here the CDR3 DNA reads TGTGCCAGCAGCCTACGCCCCGAGGGCTTCGAGACCCAGTACTTC.

CDR3 in amino acids: CASRRLAGAPDTQYF. In DNA, the CDR3 is TGTGCCAGCAGAAGACTAGCGGGGGCCCCAGATACGCAGTATTTT. The V gene is TRBV2, the J gene TRBJ2-3, with 12 bases lining up with TRBD2. The CDR3 length is 15 residues. Germline V gene data show CDR1 as SNHLY and CDR2 as FYNNEI. Losses at the gene ends were 6 bases for V and 4 bases for J; bases not matched to a gene: 5.

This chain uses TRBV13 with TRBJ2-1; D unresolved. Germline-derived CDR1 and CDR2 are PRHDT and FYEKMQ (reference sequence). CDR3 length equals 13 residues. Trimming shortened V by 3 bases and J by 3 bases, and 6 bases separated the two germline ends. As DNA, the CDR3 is TGTGCCAGCAGCTTTTACAGCTACAATGAGCAGTTCTTC. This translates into CASSFYSYNEQFF.

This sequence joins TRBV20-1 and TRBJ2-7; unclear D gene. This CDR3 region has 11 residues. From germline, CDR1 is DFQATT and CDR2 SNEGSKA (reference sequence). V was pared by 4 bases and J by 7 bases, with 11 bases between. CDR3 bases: TGCAGTGCTATGTCATCAGTGGAGCAGTACTTC. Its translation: CSAMSSVEQYF.

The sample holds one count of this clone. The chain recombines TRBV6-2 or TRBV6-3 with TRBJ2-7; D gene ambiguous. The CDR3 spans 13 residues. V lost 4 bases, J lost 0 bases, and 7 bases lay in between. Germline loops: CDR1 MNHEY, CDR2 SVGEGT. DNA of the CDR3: TGTGCCAGCAGTTTGCTAGTCTCCTACGAGCAGTACTTC. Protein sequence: CASSLLVSYEQYF.

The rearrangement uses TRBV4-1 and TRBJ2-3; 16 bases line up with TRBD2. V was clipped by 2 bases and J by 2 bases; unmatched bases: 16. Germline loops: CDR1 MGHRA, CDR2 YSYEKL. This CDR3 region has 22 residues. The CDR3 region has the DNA TGCGCCAGCAGCCAACTCCCTGCTTTAAAGGGACTAGCGGGGGGGGCCACAGATACGCAGTATTTT. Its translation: CASSQLPALKGLAGGATDTQYF.

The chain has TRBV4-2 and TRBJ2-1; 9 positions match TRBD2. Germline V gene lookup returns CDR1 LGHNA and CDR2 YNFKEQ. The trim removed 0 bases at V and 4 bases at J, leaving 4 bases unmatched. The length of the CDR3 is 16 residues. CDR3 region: CASSQEGSGGYNEQFF. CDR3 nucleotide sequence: TGTGCCAGCAGCCAAGAAGGAAGCGGGGGGTACAATGAGCAGTTCTTC.

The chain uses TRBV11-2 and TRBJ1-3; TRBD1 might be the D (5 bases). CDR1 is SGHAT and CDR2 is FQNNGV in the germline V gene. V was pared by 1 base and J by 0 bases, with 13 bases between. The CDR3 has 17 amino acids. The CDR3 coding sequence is TGTGCCAGCAGCTTAGTGACAGAGTATATCTCTGGAAACACCATATATTTT. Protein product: CASSLVTEYISGNTIYF.

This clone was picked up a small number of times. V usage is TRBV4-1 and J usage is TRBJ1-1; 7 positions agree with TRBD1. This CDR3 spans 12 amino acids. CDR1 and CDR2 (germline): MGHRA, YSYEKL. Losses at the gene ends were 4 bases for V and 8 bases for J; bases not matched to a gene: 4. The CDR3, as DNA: TGCGCCAGCAGCCCGGCGACAGGGGAAGCTTTCTTT. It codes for CASSPATGEAFF.

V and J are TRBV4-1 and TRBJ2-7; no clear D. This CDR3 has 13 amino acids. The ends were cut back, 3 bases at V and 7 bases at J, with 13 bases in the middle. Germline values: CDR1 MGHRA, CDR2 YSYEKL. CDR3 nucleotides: TGCGCCAGCAGCCAGGGCCAGGCGACGGAGCAGTACTTC. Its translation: CASSQGQATEQYF.

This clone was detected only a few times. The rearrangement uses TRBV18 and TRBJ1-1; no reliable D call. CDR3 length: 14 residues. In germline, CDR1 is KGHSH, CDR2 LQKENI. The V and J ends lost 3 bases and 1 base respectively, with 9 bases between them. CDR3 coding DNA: TGTGCCAGCTCACCCGCTACCGCGAACACTGAAGCTTTCTTT. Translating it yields CASSPATANTEAFF.

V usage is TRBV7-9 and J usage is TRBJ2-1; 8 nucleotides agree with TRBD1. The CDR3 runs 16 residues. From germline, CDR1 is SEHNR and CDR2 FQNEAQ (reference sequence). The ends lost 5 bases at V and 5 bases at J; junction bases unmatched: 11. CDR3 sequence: CASSQGAGTPNNEQFF. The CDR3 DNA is TGTGCCAGCAGCCAGGGGGCAGGGACGCCTAACAATGAGCAGTTCTTC. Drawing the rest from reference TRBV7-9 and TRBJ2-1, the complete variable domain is DTGVSQNPRHKITKRGQNVTFRCDPISEHNRLYWYRQTLGQGPEFLTYFQNEAQLEKSRLLSDRFSAERPKGSFSTLEIQRTEQGDSAMYLCASSQGAGTPNNEQFFGPGTRLTVL.

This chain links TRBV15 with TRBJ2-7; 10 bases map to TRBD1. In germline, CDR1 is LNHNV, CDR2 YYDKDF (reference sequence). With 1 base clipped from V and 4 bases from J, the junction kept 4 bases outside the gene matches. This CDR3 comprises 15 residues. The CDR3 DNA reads TGTGCCACCAGCAGAGGGTCGGGACAGGGGTACGAGCAGTACTTC. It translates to CATSRGSGQGYEQYF.

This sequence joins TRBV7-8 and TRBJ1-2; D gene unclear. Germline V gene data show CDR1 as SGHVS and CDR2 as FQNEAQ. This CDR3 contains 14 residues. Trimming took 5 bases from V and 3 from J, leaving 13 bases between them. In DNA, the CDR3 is TGTGCCAGCAGCCAAGATTTCGGGGACTATGGCTACACCTTC. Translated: CASSQDFGDYGYTF. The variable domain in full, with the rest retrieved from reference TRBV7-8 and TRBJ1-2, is GAGVSQSPRYKVAKRGQDVALRCDPISGHVSLFWYQQALGQGPEFLTYFQNEAQLDKSGLPSDRFFAERPEGSVSTLKIQRTQQEDSAVYLCASSQDFGDYGYTFGSGTRLTVV.

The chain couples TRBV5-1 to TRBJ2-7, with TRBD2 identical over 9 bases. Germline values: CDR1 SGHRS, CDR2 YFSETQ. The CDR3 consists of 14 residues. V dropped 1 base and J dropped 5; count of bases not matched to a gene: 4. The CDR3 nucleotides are TGCGCCAGCAGCTTGCCTAGCGGGGCCAACGAGCAGTACTTC. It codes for CASSLPSGANEQYF. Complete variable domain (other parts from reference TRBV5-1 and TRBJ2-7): KAGVTQTPRYLIKTRGQQVTLSCSPISGHRSVSWYQQTPGQGLQFLFEYFSETQRNKGNFPGRFSGRQFSNSRSEMNVSTLELGDSALYLCASSLPSGANEQYFGPGTRLTVT.

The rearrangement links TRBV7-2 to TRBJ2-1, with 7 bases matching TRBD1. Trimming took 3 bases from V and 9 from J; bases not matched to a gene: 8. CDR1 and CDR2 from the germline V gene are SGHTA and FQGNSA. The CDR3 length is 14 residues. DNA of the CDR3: TGTGCCAGCAGCTTTCGACAGGGTGGGGGTGAGCAGTTCTTC. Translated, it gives CASSFRQGGGEQFF.

The CDR3 loop is CASSTGSGSPLHF. Written as DNA, the CDR3 is TGTGCCAGCAGTACGGGGAGCGGTTCACCCCTCCACTTT. This rearrangement joins TRBV6-5 to TRBJ1-6; D gene unclear. The CDR3 has 13 residues. Germline V CDR1 and CDR2: MNHEY, SVGAGI. Between the trimmed V and J ends, which lost 5 bases and 9 bases, there was a span of 11 bases.

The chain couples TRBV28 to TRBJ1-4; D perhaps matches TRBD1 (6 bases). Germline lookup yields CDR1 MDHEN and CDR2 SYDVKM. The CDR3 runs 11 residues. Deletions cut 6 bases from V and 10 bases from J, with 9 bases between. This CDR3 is CASSPTGKLFF. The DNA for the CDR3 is TGTGCCAGCAGCCCGACAGGAAAACTGTTTTTT. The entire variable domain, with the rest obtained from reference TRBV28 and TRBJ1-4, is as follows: DVKVTQSSRYLVKRTGEKVFLECVQDMDHENMFWYRQDPGLGLRLIYFSYDVKMKEKGDIPEGYSVSREKKERFSLILESASTNQTSMYLCASSPTGKLFFGSGTQLSVL.

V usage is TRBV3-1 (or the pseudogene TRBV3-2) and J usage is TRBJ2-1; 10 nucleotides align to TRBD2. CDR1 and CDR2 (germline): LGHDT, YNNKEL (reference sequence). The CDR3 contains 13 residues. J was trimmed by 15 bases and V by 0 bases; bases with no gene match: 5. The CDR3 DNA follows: TGTGCCAGCAGCCAAGACACAGCGGGGGGGCGGTTCTTC. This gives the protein CASSQDTAGGRFF.

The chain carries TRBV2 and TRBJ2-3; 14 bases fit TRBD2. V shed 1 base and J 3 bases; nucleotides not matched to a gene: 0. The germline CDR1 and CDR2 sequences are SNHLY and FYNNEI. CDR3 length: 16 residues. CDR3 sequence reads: CASSEGLAGGTDTQYF. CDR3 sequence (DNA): TGTGCCAGCAGTGAAGGACTAGCGGGGGGGACAGATACGCAGTATTTT.

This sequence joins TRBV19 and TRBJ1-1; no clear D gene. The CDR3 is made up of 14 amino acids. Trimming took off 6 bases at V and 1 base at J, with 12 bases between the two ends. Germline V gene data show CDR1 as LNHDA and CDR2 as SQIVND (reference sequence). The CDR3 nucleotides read TGTGCCAGTAGCCTAAGGCCGGGGAACACTGAAGCTTTCTTT. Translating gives CASSLRPGNTEAFF.

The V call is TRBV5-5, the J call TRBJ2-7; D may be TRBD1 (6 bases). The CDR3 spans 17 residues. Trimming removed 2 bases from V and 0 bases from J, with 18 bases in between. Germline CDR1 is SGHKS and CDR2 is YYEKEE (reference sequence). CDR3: CASSFSDSSTGSYEQYF. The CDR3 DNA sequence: TGTGCCAGCAGCTTTTCGGACAGTTCCACAGGCTCCTACGAGCAGTACTTC.

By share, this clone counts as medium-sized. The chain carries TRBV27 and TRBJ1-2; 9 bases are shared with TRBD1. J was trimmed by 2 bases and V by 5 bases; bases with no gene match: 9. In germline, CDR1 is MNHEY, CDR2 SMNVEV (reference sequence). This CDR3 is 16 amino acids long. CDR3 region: CASSTRPGTGNYGYTF. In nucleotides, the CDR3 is TGTGCCAGCAGTACACGTCCCGGGACAGGGAACTATGGCTACACCTTC.

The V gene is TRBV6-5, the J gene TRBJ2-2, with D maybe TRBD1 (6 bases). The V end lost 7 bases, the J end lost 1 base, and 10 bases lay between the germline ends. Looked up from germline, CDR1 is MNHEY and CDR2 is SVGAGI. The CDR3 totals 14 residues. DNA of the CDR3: TGTGCCAGCACTCGGGACAAGAACACCGGGGAGCTGTTTTTT. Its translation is CASTRDKNTGELFF.

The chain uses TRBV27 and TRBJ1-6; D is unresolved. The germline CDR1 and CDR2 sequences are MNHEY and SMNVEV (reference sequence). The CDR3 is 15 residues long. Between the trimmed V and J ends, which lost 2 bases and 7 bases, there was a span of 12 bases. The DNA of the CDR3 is TGTGCCAGCAGTTTAGGTGTGACTCCCAATTCACCCCTCCACTTT. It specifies CASSLGVTPNSPLHF.